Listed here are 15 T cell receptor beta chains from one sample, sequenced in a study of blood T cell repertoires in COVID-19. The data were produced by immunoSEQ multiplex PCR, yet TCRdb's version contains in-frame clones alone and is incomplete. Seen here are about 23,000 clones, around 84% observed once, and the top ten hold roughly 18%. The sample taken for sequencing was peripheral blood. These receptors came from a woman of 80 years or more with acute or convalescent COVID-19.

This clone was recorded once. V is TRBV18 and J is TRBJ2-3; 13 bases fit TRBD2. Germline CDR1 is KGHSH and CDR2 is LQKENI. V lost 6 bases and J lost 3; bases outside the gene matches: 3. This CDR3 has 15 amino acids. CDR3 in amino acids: CASSPTSGRTDTQYF. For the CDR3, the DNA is TGTGCCAGCTCTCCGACTAGCGGGAGGACAGATACGCAGTATTTT.

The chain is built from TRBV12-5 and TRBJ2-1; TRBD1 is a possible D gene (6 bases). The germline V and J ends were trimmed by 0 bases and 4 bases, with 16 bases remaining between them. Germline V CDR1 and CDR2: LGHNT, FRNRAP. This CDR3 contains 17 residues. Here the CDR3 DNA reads TGTGCTAGTGGTTTGGTAGGGACATTGGCTAGATACAATGAGCAGTTCTTC. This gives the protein CASGLVGTLARYNEQFF. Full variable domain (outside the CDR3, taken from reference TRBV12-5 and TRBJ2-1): DARVTQTPRHKVTEMGQEVTMRCQPILGHNTVFWYRQTMMQGLELLAYFRNRAPLDDSGMPKDRFSAEMPDATLATLKIQPSEPRDSAVYFCASGLVGTLARYNEQFFGPGTRLTVL.

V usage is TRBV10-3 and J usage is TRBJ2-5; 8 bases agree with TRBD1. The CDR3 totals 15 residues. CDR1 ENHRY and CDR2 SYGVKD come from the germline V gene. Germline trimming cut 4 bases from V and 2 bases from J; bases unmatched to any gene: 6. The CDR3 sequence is CAISGQGARQETQYF. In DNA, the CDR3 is TGTGCCATCAGTGGTCAGGGGGCGAGGCAAGAGACCCAGTACTTC.

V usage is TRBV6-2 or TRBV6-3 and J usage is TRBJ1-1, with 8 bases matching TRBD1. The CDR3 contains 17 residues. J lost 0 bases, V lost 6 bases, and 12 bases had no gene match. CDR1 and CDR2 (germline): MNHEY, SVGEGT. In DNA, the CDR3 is TGTGCCAGCAGCCCTTTACTAGGACAGGGATTGAACACTGAAGCTTTCTTT. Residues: CASSPLLGQGLNTEAFF.

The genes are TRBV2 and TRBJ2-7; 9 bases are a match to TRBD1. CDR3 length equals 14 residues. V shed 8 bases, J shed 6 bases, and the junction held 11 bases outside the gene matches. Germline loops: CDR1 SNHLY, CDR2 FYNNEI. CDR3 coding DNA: TGTGCCAGCGGGAAGGAACAGGGGGCGGGCGAGCAGTACTTC. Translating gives CASGKEQGAGEQYF.

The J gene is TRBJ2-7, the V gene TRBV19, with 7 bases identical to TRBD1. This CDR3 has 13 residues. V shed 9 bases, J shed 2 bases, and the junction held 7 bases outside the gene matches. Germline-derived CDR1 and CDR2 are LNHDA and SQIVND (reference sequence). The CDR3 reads CASSGGYAYEQYF. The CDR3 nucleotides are TGTGCCAGCTCAGGGGGATATGCCTACGAGCAGTACTTC.

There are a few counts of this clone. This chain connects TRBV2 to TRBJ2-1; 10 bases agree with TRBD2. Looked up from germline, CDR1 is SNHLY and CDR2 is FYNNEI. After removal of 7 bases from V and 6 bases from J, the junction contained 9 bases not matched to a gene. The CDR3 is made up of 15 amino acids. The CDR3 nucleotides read TGTGCCAGCAAGGCTAGCGGGAGTTTTGGCAATGAGCAGTTCTTC. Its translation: CASKASGSFGNEQFF.

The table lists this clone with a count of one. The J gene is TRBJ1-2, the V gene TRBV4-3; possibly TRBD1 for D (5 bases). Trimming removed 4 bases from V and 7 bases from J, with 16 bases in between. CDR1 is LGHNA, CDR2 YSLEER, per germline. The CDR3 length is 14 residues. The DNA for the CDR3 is TGCGCCAGCAGCCCAACGACAGCTGATGCTGGCTACACCTTC. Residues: CASSPTTADAGYTF.

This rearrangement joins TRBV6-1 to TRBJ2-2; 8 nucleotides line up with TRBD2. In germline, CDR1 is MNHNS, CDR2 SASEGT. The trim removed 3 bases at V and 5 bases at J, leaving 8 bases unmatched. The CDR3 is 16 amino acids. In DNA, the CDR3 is TGTGCCAGCAGTGACTGGAGCGGGGGAAAGACCGGGGAGCTGTTTTTT. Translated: CASSDWSGGKTGELFF.

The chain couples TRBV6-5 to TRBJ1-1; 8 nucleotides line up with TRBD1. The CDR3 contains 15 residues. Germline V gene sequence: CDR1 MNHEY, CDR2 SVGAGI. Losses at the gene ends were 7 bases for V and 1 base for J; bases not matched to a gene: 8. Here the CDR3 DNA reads TGTGCCAGCACCCCAGCCAGGGGGCCGAACACTGAAGCTTTCTTT. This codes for CASTPARGPNTEAFF.

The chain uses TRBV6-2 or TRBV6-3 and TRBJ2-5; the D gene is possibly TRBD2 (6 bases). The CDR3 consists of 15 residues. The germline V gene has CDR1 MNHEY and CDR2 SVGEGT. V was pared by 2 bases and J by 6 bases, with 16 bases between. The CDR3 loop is CASSYGGSSWQTQYF. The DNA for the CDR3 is TGTGCCAGCAGTTACGGGGGGTCTAGCTGGCAGACCCAGTACTTC.

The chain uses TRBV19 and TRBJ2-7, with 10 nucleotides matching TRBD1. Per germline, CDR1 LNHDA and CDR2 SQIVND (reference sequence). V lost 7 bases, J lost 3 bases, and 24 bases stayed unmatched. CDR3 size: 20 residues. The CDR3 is CASTLWGTRGQGSPLYEQYF. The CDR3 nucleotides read TGTGCCAGTACTCTATGGGGGACCCGGGGACAGGGGTCCCCTCTCTACGAGCAGTACTTC.

The CDR3 DNA reads TGTGCCAGCAGTTTCGGACTAGCGGGGGTAAGATCCTACGAGCAGTACTTC. Translating it yields CASSFGLAGVRSYEQYF. The chain couples TRBV6-2 or TRBV6-3 to TRBJ2-7, with 13 bases aligning to TRBD2. V lost 4 bases to trimming and J lost 1 base; unmatched junction nucleotides: 7. The CDR3 sequence is 17 residues long. Per the germline V gene, CDR1 is MNHEY and CDR2 is SVGEGT.

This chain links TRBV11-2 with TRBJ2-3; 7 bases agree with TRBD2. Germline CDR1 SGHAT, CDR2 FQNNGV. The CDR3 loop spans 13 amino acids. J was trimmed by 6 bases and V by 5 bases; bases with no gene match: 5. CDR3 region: CASSKGLDDTQYF. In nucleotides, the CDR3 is TGTGCCAGCAGCAAAGGACTAGATGATACGCAGTATTTT.

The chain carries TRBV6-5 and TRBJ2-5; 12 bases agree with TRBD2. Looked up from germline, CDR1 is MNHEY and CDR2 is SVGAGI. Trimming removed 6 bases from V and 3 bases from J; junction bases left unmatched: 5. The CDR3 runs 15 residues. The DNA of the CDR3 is TGTGCCAGCAGCTTTACTAGCGGGGGGAAAGAGACCCAGTACTTC. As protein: CASSFTSGGKETQYF.